This T cell receptor beta chain was obtained from a study of blood T cell repertoires in COVID-19. Turning to the study itself: The United States, Italy and Spain provided the acute and convalescent COVID-19 samples. PBMCs, B-cell-depleted T cells, or T cells were the source of the cDNA or gDNA that made up the material.

In the original workflow: Amplifying reference gene primers gave estimates of nucleated cell counts. Sequenced by immunoSEQ multiplex PCR; TCRdb stores in-frame clones only, minus some. V and J calls and clone size are given by that table; D and trimming were obtained from the DNA. The data show 150,000 to 200,000 clones, approximately 80% seen once. Germline V gene data show CDR1 as LGHDT and CDR2 as YNNKEL (reference sequence). This CDR3 is 12 amino acids long. Trimming pared 4 bases from V and 3 bases from J, leaving 4 bases between. This clone showed up just once. Sequenced material: peripheral blood. This sequence originates from a woman aged 55-75 years with acute or convalescent COVID-19. The genes are TRBV3-1 (or the pseudogene TRBV3-2) and TRBJ2-1; D gene uncertain. CDR3 coding DNA: TGTGCCAGCAGCCCCCACTACAATGAGCAGTTCTTC. Translation: CASSPHYNEQFF.